Below, 32 T cell receptor beta chains from the same sample are listed, as sequenced in a study of metastatic and nonmetastatic thyroid tumors. TCRdb re-called clones from the PCR reads using MiXCR. The sample lists some 54,000 clones, more than 15% seen once, with around 3% in the top ten. Each patient came to thyroid surgery without any prior treatment (of any kind). Sequencing was performed on blood. These receptors originate from a female donor with papillary thyroid cancer or a benign thyroid nodule (not recorded which). Some clones in this sample may be carry-over from other donors' samples.

This clone occurred many times. The CDR3 loop is CASSLVDPDYEQYF. Here the CDR3 DNA reads TGTGCCAGCAGCTTGGTCGACCCGGACTACGAGCAGTACTTC. V gene TRBV11-3 combines with J gene TRBJ2-7; D unresolved. The CDR3 sequence is 14 residues long. Germline assignment: CDR1 SGHNT and CDR2 YENEEA. V lost 3 bases, J lost 3 bases, and 12 bases lay in between.

This clone appeared many times. The chain recombines TRBV3-1 with TRBJ2-7; 8 bases map to TRBD2. The germline gives CDR1 LGHDT, CDR2 YNNKEL (reference sequence). The CDR3 covers 13 residues. The ends lost 3 bases at V and 6 bases at J; junction bases unmatched: 4. Written as DNA, the CDR3 is TGTGCCAGCAGCCAGGGCGGGAGGTTCGAGCAGTACTTC. Translated, it gives CASSQGGRFEQYF.

The chain uses TRBV30 and TRBJ2-3, with 7 bases aligning to TRBD1. J was trimmed by 5 bases and V by 1 base; bases with no gene match: 6. The CDR3 loop spans 14 amino acids. Germline CDR1 is GTSNPN and CDR2 is SVGIG (reference sequence). CDR3 sequence reads: CAWSDRGEVDTQYF. CDR3 DNA: TGTGCCTGGAGTGACAGGGGTGAGGTAGATACGCAGTATTTT.

Details on this clone: The junction shows a germline mismatch at one end, possibly a read error. The chain carries TRBV28 and TRBJ1-2; 7 positions agree with TRBD1. This CDR3 is 14 amino acids long. Germline V lookup: CDR1 MDHEN, CDR2 SYDVKM. The chain's CDR3 is CASILRQGRYVYTF. In DNA form, the CDR3 reads TGTGCCAGCATCTTACGACAGGGAAGATATGTCTACACCTTC.

This clone was seen ten or more times. The chain combines TRBV11-2 with TRBJ2-2; 14 bases line up with TRBD2. Germline assignment: CDR1 SGHAT and CDR2 FQNNGV. The CDR3 length is 16 residues. V trimming: 5 bases; J trimming: 6 bases; junction bases outside the gene matches: 5. The CDR3, as DNA: TGTGCCAGCAGCGGACTAGCGGGAGGAAGGTCCGGGGAGCTGTTTTTT. It translates to CASSGLAGGRSGELFF. The entire variable domain, with the rest obtained from reference TRBV11-2 and TRBJ2-2, is as follows: EAGVAQSPRYKIIEKRQSVAFWCNPISGHATLYWYQQILGQGPKLLIQFQNNGVVDDSQLPKDRFSAERLKGVDSTLKIQPAKLEDSAVYLCASSGLAGGRSGELFFGEGSRLTVL.

This clone was counted at least ten times. The V gene is TRBV11-2, the J gene TRBJ1-4, with TRBD1 matching 11 bases. This CDR3 contains 14 residues. From germline, CDR1 is SGHAT and CDR2 FQNNGV. Trimming at V came to 5 bases and at J to 10 bases, leaving 6 bases not matched to a gene. CDR3: CASSRGQGARKLFF. The CDR3 DNA follows: TGTGCCAGCAGCCGCGGACAGGGGGCGAGAAAACTGTTTTTT.

The chain is built from TRBV28 and TRBJ2-7, with TRBD1 matching 7 bases. In germline, CDR1 is MDHEN, CDR2 SYDVKM. CDR3 length: 13 amino acids. Losses at the gene ends were 6 bases for V and 4 bases for J; bases not matched to a gene: 6. CDR3 amino acids: CASRAGTAYEQYF. DNA of the CDR3: TGTGCCAGCAGAGCCGGGACAGCATACGAGCAGTACTTC.

This clone was detected many times. V gene TRBV4-1 combines with J gene TRBJ2-3; TRBD2 might be the D (6 bases). The CDR3 is made up of 15 amino acids. Germline V gene lookup returns CDR1 MGHRA and CDR2 YSYEKL. V lost 4 bases to trimming and J lost 3 bases, with 14 bases between them. The DNA of the CDR3 is TGCGCCAGCAGCCCGACGGGAGTCCGGACAGATACGCAGTATTTT. Amino acid sequence: CASSPTGVRTDTQYF.

This clone was observed many times. The V and J genes are TRBV28 and TRBJ2-3, with 14 positions matching TRBD2. The trim removed 9 bases at V and 2 bases at J, leaving 13 bases unmatched. Germline V gene data show CDR1 as MDHEN and CDR2 as SYDVKM. The CDR3 is made up of 18 amino acids. The CDR3 sequence is CARERLAGGPRNTDTQYF. CDR3 in DNA: TGTGCCAGGGAACGACTAGCGGGAGGGCCAAGGAACACAGATACGCAGTATTTT.

In this sample, this clone turned up a few times. This sequence may be a read error, since a much larger clone differs from it by one base. Other nucleotide sequences from this sample produce the same CDR3. This rearrangement joins TRBV29-1 to TRBJ2-5; D gene uncertain. The CDR3 has 10 residues. Germline CDR1 is SQVTM and CDR2 is ANQGSEA. V was pared by 3 bases and J by 5 bases, with 4 bases between. CDR3 protein: CSVDGETQYF. Written as DNA, the CDR3 is TGCAGCGTTGATGGTGAGACCCAGTACTTC. Variable domain in full (rest from reference TRBV29-1 and TRBJ2-5): SAVISQKPSRDICQRGTSLTIQCQVDSQVTMMFWYRQQPGQSLTLIATANQGSEATYESGFVIDKFPISRPNLTFSTLTVSNMSPEDSSIYLCSVDGETQYFGPGTRLLVL.

In its sample, this clone was seen a few times. This sequence joins TRBV12-3 or TRBV12-4 and TRBJ2-1, with D uncertain. This CDR3 region has 13 residues. Trimming shortened V by 11 bases and J by 0 bases, and 11 bases separated the two germline ends. CDR3 sequence: CAGGGNSYNEQFF. The CDR3 coding sequence is TGTGCCGGTGGCGGAAACTCCTACAATGAGCAGTTCTTC.

This chain joins TRBV20-1 and TRBJ2-7, with a weak D call TRBD1 (6 bases). Trimming removed 1 base from V and 2 bases from J, with 15 bases in between. The CDR3 covers 15 residues. The germline V gene encodes CDR1 DFQATT and CDR2 SNEGSKA (reference sequence). The CDR3 loop reads CSARATPGATYEQYF. In nucleotides, the CDR3 is TGCAGTGCTAGAGCCACCCCAGGGGCCACCTACGAGCAGTACTTC.

The J gene is TRBJ2-7, the V gene TRBV7-2, with TRBD2 matching over 13 bases. The germline V gene encodes CDR1 SGHTA and CDR2 FQGNSA. V trimming: 11 bases; J trimming: 0 bases; junction bases outside the gene matches: 4. This CDR3 contains 14 residues. The DNA for the CDR3 is TGTGCCTCTCGGACTAGCGGGGGCTCCTACGAGCAGTACTTC. Protein sequence: CASRTSGGSYEQYF.

This clone was counted at least ten times. The chain couples TRBV6-1 to TRBJ1-1; 12 nucleotides align to TRBD1. This CDR3 has 16 amino acids. The germline CDR1 and CDR2 sequences are MNHNS and SASEGT. Trimming took 6 bases from V and 5 from J; bases not matched to a gene: 10. The CDR3 region is CASRVGQGADATEAFF. The DNA of the CDR3 is TGTGCCAGCAGGGTGGGACAGGGGGCGGATGCGACTGAAGCTTTCTTT.

This clone appeared many times. The genes are TRBV15 and TRBJ2-2; no clear D gene. The CDR3 length is 14 residues. The germline V gene encodes CDR1 LNHNV and CDR2 YYDKDF (reference sequence). Trimming removed 5 bases from V and 3 bases from J, with 10 bases in between. The CDR3 is CATSRAGDTGELFF. The CDR3 coding sequence is TGTGCCACCAGCCGGGCTGGGGACACCGGGGAGCTGTTTTTT.

This clone was detected only a few times. The junction departs from the called germline gene at one end, perhaps through a read error. This chain links TRBV28 with TRBJ2-1, with a tentative D call TRBD2 (6 bases). CDR3 length: 12 residues. Germline CDR1 is MDHEN and CDR2 is SYDVKM. For the CDR3, the DNA is TGTGCCAGCCCTATCGGGAGAGGGGAGCATTTCTTC. This encodes CASPIGRGEHFF.

This chain joins TRBV20-1 and TRBJ2-3, with 7 bases fitting TRBD1. The CDR3 length is 14 residues. Per germline, CDR1 DFQATT and CDR2 SNEGSKA (reference sequence). The J segment lost 3 bases and the V segment lost 8 bases, leaving 11 bases of the junction unmatched. The CDR3 sequence: CSTNRDRRTDTQYF. CDR3 in DNA: TGCAGTACCAACCGGGACAGAAGAACAGATACGCAGTATTTT.

The sample holds many counts of this clone. The chain carries TRBV27 and TRBJ2-7, with 9 bases aligning to TRBD1. V lost 5 bases and J lost 5; bases outside the gene matches: 13. The CDR3 is made up of 16 amino acids. Per the germline V gene, CDR1 is MNHEY and CDR2 is SMNVEV (reference sequence). The CDR3 region is CASSNMAGTGRNEQYF. DNA of the CDR3: TGTGCCAGCAGTAATATGGCCGGGACAGGGAGGAACGAGCAGTACTTC.

This clone has more than one count but fewer than ten. The V and J genes are TRBV19 and TRBJ2-7; D unclear. CDR3 length: 15 amino acids. Per the germline V gene, CDR1 is LNHDA and CDR2 is SQIVND (reference sequence). Trimming cost V 2 bases and J 1 base, with 12 bases left between them. The CDR3 region has the DNA TGTGCCAGTAGTATAACGTCAGGTGTTTCCTACGAGCAGTACTTC. Amino acids: CASSITSGVSYEQYF.

This chain connects TRBV11-2 to TRBJ1-2, with 8 bases that match TRBD1. The CDR3 totals 16 residues. V shed 8 bases, J shed 5 bases, and the junction held 16 bases outside the gene matches. Looked up from germline, CDR1 is SGHAT and CDR2 is FQNNGV. The CDR3 spells CASWVSGTGSIYGYTF. Here the CDR3 DNA reads TGTGCCAGCTGGGTCTCCGGGACAGGCTCTATTTATGGCTACACCTTC.

This clone showed up many times. This may be a read error, as it is one base from a much larger clone. The rearrangement uses TRBV6-4 and TRBJ2-7, with 8 bases fitting TRBD2. Unmatched junction bases numbered 9, after V lost 7 bases and J lost 4 bases. The CDR3 extends over 14 amino acids. CDR1 MRHNA and CDR2 SNTAGT come from the germline V gene. In nucleotides, the CDR3 is TGTGCCAGCATCTCGGTAGCGGGATATTACGAGCAGTACTTC. Protein: CASISVAGYYEQYF.

This clone was observed at least ten times. A read error may be the cause here, since a much bigger clone is one base away. The chain combines TRBV19 with TRBJ2-3; tentatively, D is TRBD1 (6 bases). V lost 6 bases and J 4 bases, leaving 14 bases between the germline ends. Germline lookup yields CDR1 LNHDA and CDR2 SQIVND (reference sequence). The CDR3 covers 14 residues. For the CDR3, the DNA is TGTGCCAGTAGCCTGGACAGAAGTTCAGATACGCAGTATTTT. It yields the protein CASSLDRSSDTQYF.

Many counts were recorded for this clone. The chain is built from TRBV25-1 and TRBJ2-1, with D uncertain. The germline V gene encodes CDR1 MGHDK and CDR2 SYGVNS. V was shortened by 2 bases and J by 3 bases, with 2 bases between the two germline ends. The length of the CDR3 is 12 residues. The CDR3 here is CASSELYNEQFF. CDR3 bases: TGTGCCAGCAGTGAACTCTACAATGAGCAGTTCTTC.

This clone occurred a few times. The chain uses TRBV28 and TRBJ2-4; 9 bases match TRBD2. V was clipped by 5 bases and J by 10 bases; unmatched bases: 9. The CDR3 runs 14 residues. Per the germline V gene, CDR1 is MDHEN and CDR2 is SYDVKM. The CDR3, as DNA: TGTGCCAGCAGTGACGTAGCGGGAGTAGGTATTCAGTACTTC. It translates to CASSDVAGVGIQYF.

The sample holds many counts of this clone. The rearrangement uses TRBV15 and TRBJ1-4; tentative D call: TRBD1 (6 bases). The germline V gene encodes CDR1 LNHNV and CDR2 YYDKDF (reference sequence). Trimming shortened V by 0 bases and J by 8 bases, and 13 bases separated the two germline ends. The CDR3 totals 15 residues. CDR3 DNA: TGTGCCACCAGCAGAGATTGGGACATGGCGGAAAAACTGTTTTTT. Encoded protein: CATSRDWDMAEKLFF.

This clone came up many times. This chain connects TRBV20-1 to TRBJ2-2, with D perhaps matching TRBD2 (5 bases). The CDR3 length is 15 residues. The V gene's germline CDR1 is DFQATT and CDR2 SNEGSKA (reference sequence). The ends were cut back, 4 bases at V and 3 bases at J, with 15 bases in the middle. The CDR3 sequence: CSATRGGWDTGELFF. The DNA for the CDR3 is TGCAGTGCTACACGTGGCGGGTGGGACACCGGGGAGCTGTTTTTT.

This clone came up many times. V is TRBV7-8 and J is TRBJ2-5, with 8 bases lining up with TRBD2. Germline values: CDR1 SGHVS, CDR2 FQNEAQ. The CDR3 consists of 14 residues. The ends lost 5 bases at V and 5 bases at J; junction bases unmatched: 7. The CDR3 DNA reads TGTGCCAGCAGCCTCCCGACTAGCGATGAGACCCAGTACTTC. It encodes CASSLPTSDETQYF. The variable domain in full, with the rest retrieved from reference TRBV7-8 and TRBJ2-5, is GAGVSQSPRYKVAKRGQDVALRCDPISGHVSLFWYQQALGQGPEFLTYFQNEAQLDKSGLPSDRFFAERPEGSVSTLKIQRTQQEDSAVYLCASSLPTSDETQYFGPGTRLLVL.

This clone was detected many times. The chain carries TRBV7-9 and TRBJ1-1; the D is unclear. There are 15 residues in the CDR3. The V gene's germline CDR1 is SEHNR and CDR2 FQNEAQ (reference sequence). The V and J ends lost 2 bases and 3 bases respectively, with 13 bases between them. This CDR3 reads CASSLLAPGDTEAFF. The DNA of the CDR3 is TGTGCCAGCAGCTTACTGGCTCCTGGGGACACTGAAGCTTTCTTT.

At least ten counts were recorded for this clone. V and J are TRBV5-1 and TRBJ2-1, with D possibly TRBD2 on 6 matching bases. This CDR3 region has 15 residues. Germline CDR1 SGHRS, CDR2 YFSETQ. Trimming left V 4 bases short and J 9 bases short, with 20 bases between. CDR3 DNA: TGCGCCAGCAGCACCGACTTAGCGGATTCGGGTGAGCAGTTCTTC. Translated, it gives CASSTDLADSGEQFF.

This clone has at least ten counts. The rearrangement uses TRBV5-1 and TRBJ2-6; TRBD1 matches at 11 bases. Germline lookup yields CDR1 SGHRS and CDR2 YFSETQ. The CDR3 loop spans 19 amino acids. Trimming cost V 3 bases and J 1 base; bases outside gene matches: 9. In DNA form, the CDR3 reads TGCGCCAGCAGCTCGGTGTGGGACAGGGGGTTATCTGGGGCCAACGTCCTGACTTTC. It codes for CASSSVWDRGLSGANVLTF. The complete variable domain, with remaining parts taken from reference TRBV5-1 and TRBJ2-6, reads KAGVTQTPRYLIKTRGQQVTLSCSPISGHRSVSWYQQTPGQGLQFLFEYFSETQRNKGNFPGRFSGRQFSNSRSEMNVSTLELGDSALYLCASSSVWDRGLSGANVLTFGAGSRLTVL.

At least ten counts were recorded for this clone. The rearrangement uses TRBV30 and TRBJ2-2; D possibly uses TRBD1 or TRBD2 (5 bases each). This CDR3 region has 16 residues. The V gene lost 3 bases and the J gene lost 4 bases, with 18 bases spanning the gap. In germline, CDR1 is GTSNPN, CDR2 SVGIG (reference sequence). CDR3 residues: CAWSERWDLITGELFF. CDR3 in DNA: TGTGCCTGGAGCGAAAGGTGGGACCTTATCACCGGGGAGCTGTTTTTT.

In its sample, this clone was seen many times. V is TRBV7-9 and J is TRBJ2-1, with 9 bases fitting TRBD2. Trimming removed 2 bases from V and 4 bases from J; junction bases left unmatched: 6. The CDR3 runs 16 residues. Per germline, CDR1 SEHNR and CDR2 FQNEAQ (reference sequence). The CDR3 loop is CASSLRAGGGYNEQFF. The CDR3, as DNA: TGTGCCAGCAGCTTACGAGCGGGAGGCGGGTACAATGAGCAGTTCTTC.